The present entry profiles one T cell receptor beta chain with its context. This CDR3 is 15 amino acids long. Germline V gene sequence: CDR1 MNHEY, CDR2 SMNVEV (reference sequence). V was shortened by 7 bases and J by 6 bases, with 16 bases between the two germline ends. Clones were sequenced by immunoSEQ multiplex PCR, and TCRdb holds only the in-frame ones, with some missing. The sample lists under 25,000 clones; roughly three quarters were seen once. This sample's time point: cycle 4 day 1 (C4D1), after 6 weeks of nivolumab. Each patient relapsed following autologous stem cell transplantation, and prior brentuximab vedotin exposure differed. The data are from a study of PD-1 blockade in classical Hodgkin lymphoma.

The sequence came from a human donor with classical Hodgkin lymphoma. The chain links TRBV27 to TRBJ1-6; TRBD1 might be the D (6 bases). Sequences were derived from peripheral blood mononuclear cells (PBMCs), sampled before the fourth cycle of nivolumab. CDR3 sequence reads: CASTPRGAFNSPLHF. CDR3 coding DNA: TGTGCCAGCACCCCCAGGGGAGCGTTTAATTCACCCCTCCACTTT.